What follows are 20 T cell receptor beta chains derived from one specimen sequenced in a study of follicular helper T cells after annual influenza vaccination. Generated by immunoSEQ multiplex PCR, the TCRdb table keeps only in-frame clones and is missing some. This sample has about 9,000 clones; approximately 80% occur once, and the top ten carry about 3.7%. The time point here: 2014-2015 season, 7 days after vaccination. Here the sequenced sample was CXCR5+ CD38- circulating T follicular helper cells from blood, taken 7 days after influenza vaccination. The subset: circulating Tfh, non-naive CD4+CXCR5+PD-1+ (ICOS+CD38+ or ICOS-CD38-). The receptor set was obtained from an adult who received the influenza vaccine.

This clone was detected a few times. J is TRBJ1-2 and V is TRBV29-1; 9 bases match TRBD1. The CDR3 is 13 residues long. The germline V gene encodes CDR1 SQVTM and CDR2 ANQGSEA. The J segment lost 7 bases and the V segment lost 6 bases, leaving 9 bases of the junction unmatched. CDR3 nucleotides: TGCAGCGTGGACCCAGGACAGGGGACTGGCTACACCTTC. It specifies CSVDPGQGTGYTF.

This rearrangement joins TRBV11-2 to TRBJ1-5, with 8 bases identical to TRBD1. This CDR3 is 14 amino acids long. J lost 6 bases, V lost 3 bases, and 4 bases had no gene match. Germline assignment: CDR1 SGHAT and CDR2 FQNNGV. The CDR3 region has the DNA TGTGCCAGCAGCTTGGACAGGGTCGGTCAGCCCCAGCATTTT. Translating it yields CASSLDRVGQPQHF.

The gene calls are TRBV19 and TRBJ2-5, with 11 bases identical to TRBD2. The CDR3 covers 16 residues. Per germline, CDR1 LNHDA and CDR2 SQIVND (reference sequence). J lost 5 bases, V lost 1 base, and 6 bases had no gene match. The CDR3 loop is CASSIVGTSGRETQYF. CDR3 in DNA: TGTGCCAGTAGTATAGTGGGGACTAGCGGCAGGGAGACCCAGTACTTC.

The chain has TRBV5-1 and TRBJ2-7; TRBD1 matches 8 bases. The CDR3 runs 14 residues. Germline values: CDR1 SGHRS, CDR2 YFSETQ. V lost 0 bases, J lost 1 base, and 0 bases stayed unmatched. As DNA, the CDR3 is TGCGCCAGCAGCTTGGGACAGGGGTCCTACGAGCAGTACTTC. Protein: CASSLGQGSYEQYF.

The genes are TRBV30 and TRBJ2-1; maybe TRBD2 (5 bases). V lost 2 bases and J 0 bases, leaving 8 bases between the germline ends. Germline CDR1 reads GTSNPN; CDR2 reads SVGIG (reference sequence). The CDR3 extends over 14 amino acids. The CDR3 DNA is TGTGCCTGGAGTAAAGGGAGCTCCTACAATGAGCAGTTCTTC. Its translation is CAWSKGSSYNEQFF.

This clone has just one count. The chain joins TRBV19 to TRBJ1-5; D uncertain. Trimming stripped 5 bases from V and 5 bases from J, with 16 bases between. The CDR3 loop spans 15 amino acids. The germline V gene encodes CDR1 LNHDA and CDR2 SQIVND (reference sequence). Here the CDR3 DNA reads TGTGCCAGTAGTTTCTCAACATCTTCCGATCAGCCCCAGCATTTT. The encoded protein is CASSFSTSSDQPQHF.

The chain combines TRBV30 with TRBJ2-3; perhaps TRBD2 as D (5 bases). Germline CDR1 and CDR2: GTSNPN and SVGIG (reference sequence). This CDR3 contains 12 residues. Trimming removed 4 bases from V and 6 bases from J, with 11 bases in between. CDR3 coding DNA: TGTGCCTGGACGGGGATCATGGATACGCAGTATTTT. It codes for CAWTGIMDTQYF.

In DNA form, the CDR3 reads TGTGCCAGCAGCCAAGCCAATGAGCAGTTCTTC. Translation gives CASSQANEQFF. The chain has TRBV7-9 and TRBJ2-1, with no clear D. CDR3 length equals 11 residues. Germline CDR1 reads SEHNR; CDR2 reads FQNEAQ (reference sequence). Trimming left V 5 bases short and J 6 bases short, with 5 bases between.

This chain links TRBV30 with TRBJ2-7; D is unclear. Trimming took 0 bases from V and 6 from J, leaving 9 bases between them. Germline-derived CDR1 and CDR2 are GTSNPN and SVGIG (reference sequence). The CDR3 runs to 12 residues. The CDR3 protein is CAWSVLRREQYF. CDR3 bases: TGTGCCTGGAGTGTTTTGAGGCGCGAGCAGTACTTC.

This chain connects TRBV5-1 to TRBJ2-2; D gene uncertain. V was clipped by 0 bases and J by 6 bases, with 12 bases between them. The length of the CDR3 is 15 residues. Germline CDR1 SGHRS, CDR2 YFSETQ. The CDR3 DNA follows: TGCGCCAGCAGCTTGGGGTCTCAGAGTCCCGGGGAGCTGTTTTTT. Translating gives CASSLGSQSPGELFF.

The chain links TRBV9 to TRBJ2-1; tentatively, D is TRBD1 (6 bases). Germline CDR1 SGDLS, CDR2 YYNGEE. The CDR3 totals 15 residues. V was trimmed by 0 bases and J by 3 bases, leaving 10 bases between them. The CDR3 nucleotides read TGTGCCAGCAGCGTAGCTCCGGACAGCTACAATGAGCAGTTCTTC. Its protein is CASSVAPDSYNEQFF.

The chain uses TRBV6-1 and TRBJ2-3; tentative D call: TRBD2 (5 bases). Germline loops: CDR1 MNHNS, CDR2 SASEGT. The CDR3 extends over 14 amino acids. V was trimmed by 5 bases and J by 3 bases, leaving 12 bases between them. In nucleotides, the CDR3 is TGTGCCAGCAGTTCCCGCCGGGAAACAGATACGCAGTATTTT. As protein: CASSSRRETDTQYF.

In its sample, this clone was seen once. The V and J genes are TRBV4-2 and TRBJ2-1, with a tentative D call TRBD2 (5 bases). CDR1 is LGHNA and CDR2 is YNFKEQ in the germline V gene. Trimming took 4 bases from V and 4 from J, leaving 23 bases between them. The CDR3 contains 18 residues. As DNA, the CDR3 is TGTGCCAGCAGCCGCCAAAAGCCCACCTGGGAGCTATACAATGAGCAGTTCTTC. It encodes CASSRQKPTWELYNEQFF.

The rearrangement joins TRBV9 to TRBJ2-3; D gene uncertain. The CDR3 has 15 amino acids. CDR1 SGDLS and CDR2 YYNGEE come from the germline V gene. Trimming pared 0 bases from V and 5 bases from J, leaving 13 bases between. The CDR3 sequence: CASSVGGPRRDTQYF. In nucleotides, the CDR3 is TGTGCCAGCAGCGTAGGAGGACCTCGGAGAGATACGCAGTATTTT.

The chain links TRBV7-2 to TRBJ2-1; 9 nucleotides match TRBD2. This CDR3 has 16 residues. The junction had 11 bases not matched to a gene; V was cut back by 7 bases and J by 4 bases. In germline, CDR1 is SGHTA, CDR2 FQGNSA. The CDR3 DNA sequence: TGTGCCAGCACGGTCGGGCAAGCGGGGGGTTACAATGAGCAGTTCTTC. Translation: CASTVGQAGGYNEQFF.

This chain links TRBV30 with TRBJ1-5; D not resolved. Trimming cost V 0 bases and J 5 bases, with 14 bases left between them. From germline, CDR1 is GTSNPN and CDR2 SVGIG (reference sequence). The CDR3 is 15 residues long. CDR3 residues: CAWSVPGKVDQPQHF. The CDR3 DNA reads as TGTGCCTGGAGTGTACCCGGAAAGGTGGATCAGCCCCAGCATTTT.

This clone was detected only once. The V gene is TRBV6-6, the J gene TRBJ1-1, with D possibly matching TRBD1 (5 bases). Trimming cost V 2 bases and J 1 base, with 8 bases left between them. The CDR3 has 14 amino acids. The V gene's germline CDR1 is MNHNY and CDR2 SVGAGI (reference sequence). The CDR3 DNA sequence: TGTGCCAGCAGTTACGGACAACAGAACACTGAAGCTTTCTTT. Amino acids: CASSYGQQNTEAFF.

This sequence joins TRBV6-5 and TRBJ2-5, with D perhaps matching TRBD1 (8 bases). V lost 6 bases, J lost 5 bases, and 19 bases lay in between. CDR1 and CDR2 from the germline V gene are MNHEY and SVGAGI. This CDR3 is 15 amino acids long. CDR3 region: CASRTQQGGEETQYF. CDR3 DNA sequence: TGTGCCAGCAGAACGCAACAGGGGGGGGAGGAGACCCAGTACTTC.

This clone was recorded only once. The V and J genes are TRBV5-1 and TRBJ2-1; D possibly corresponds to TRBD2 (5 bases). The germline gives CDR1 SGHRS, CDR2 YFSETQ. The V and J ends lost 7 bases and 0 bases respectively, with 14 bases between them. The CDR3 contains 15 residues. The CDR3 loop is CASAPQRSSYNEQFF. The CDR3 DNA follows: TGCGCCAGCGCCCCCCAGCGGAGCTCCTACAATGAGCAGTTCTTC.

This clone was picked up a small number of times. The chain combines TRBV28 with TRBJ2-7; 7 bases line up with TRBD1. V shed 5 bases and J 6 bases; nucleotides not matched to a gene: 13. CDR1 is MDHEN and CDR2 is SYDVKM in the germline V gene. The CDR3 length is 15 residues. The CDR3 region has the DNA TGTGCCAGCAGTGTCCAATTAGGGACAGTAGCCGAGCAGTACTTC. Protein sequence: CASSVQLGTVAEQYF.